Listed here are 20 T cell receptor beta chains from one sample, sequenced in a study of T cell changes during pregnancy in multiple sclerosis. The protocol was immunoSEQ multiplex PCR, while the TCRdb copy is restricted to in-frame clones and leaves out a portion. The sample records 65,000 to 80,000 clones, 90% being singletons. This specimen was peripheral blood, taken in the third trimester of pregnancy. All receptors come from a female donor with multiple sclerosis, enrolled in a pregnancy study.

DNA of the CDR3: TGTGCCAGTAGTACCGGGACAGGCTCCTACGAGCAGTACTTC. Its translation is CASSTGTGSYEQYF. The rearrangement uses TRBV19 and TRBJ2-7; 8 bases align to TRBD1. The CDR3 is 14 residues long. In germline, CDR1 is LNHDA, CDR2 SQIVND (reference sequence). V shed 4 bases, J shed 0 bases, and the junction held 2 bases outside the gene matches.

The chain links TRBV7-6 to TRBJ2-4; 11 bases map to TRBD2. Germline V CDR1 and CDR2: SGHVS, FNYEAQ. V lost 5 bases and J lost 6; bases outside the gene matches: 6. This CDR3 has 15 amino acids. As DNA, the CDR3 is TGTGCCAGCAGCCCGCAAACTAGCGGGGGAAACATTCAGTACTTC. This encodes CASSPQTSGGNIQYF.

V is TRBV11-2 and J is TRBJ2-7, with TRBD1 identical over 9 bases. The V gene end was trimmed by 5 bases and the J gene end by 5 bases; junction bases not matched to a gene: 7. Looked up from germline, CDR1 is SGHAT and CDR2 is FQNNGV. This CDR3 has 14 amino acids. The CDR3 DNA is TGTGCCAGCAGCCCGGGACAGGGATTGAACGAGCAGTACTTC. Translating gives CASSPGQGLNEQYF.

This sequence joins TRBV27 and TRBJ1-4, with 10 positions matching TRBD1. The trim removed 2 bases at V and 2 bases at J, leaving 26 bases unmatched. The CDR3 is 24 residues long. CDR1 is MNHEY and CDR2 is SMNVEV in the germline V gene (reference sequence). In DNA, the CDR3 is TGTGCCAGCAGTTTAAGGGGCCCGGGACAGGGGAGTTTGATACGTCGGGCTACTAATGAAAAACTGTTTTTT. Translated, it gives CASSLRGPGQGSLIRRATNEKLFF.

This chain joins TRBV5-1 and TRBJ2-2, with TRBD2 identical over 9 bases. CDR1 and CDR2 (germline): SGHRS, YFSETQ. CDR3 length: 14 amino acids. V dropped 2 bases and J dropped 7; count of bases not matched to a gene: 3. Here the CDR3 DNA reads TGCGCCAGCAGCTTAACTAGCGGGCTCGGGGAGCTGTTTTTT. It encodes CASSLTSGLGELFF.

This clone was seen a single time. This chain joins TRBV11-1 and TRBJ1-2; D may be TRBD1 (6 bases). V was clipped by 4 bases and J by 8 bases, with 20 bases between them. This CDR3 has 15 residues. Germline values: CDR1 SGHAT, CDR2 FQDESV (reference sequence). CDR3 loop: CASSSRVQGPIGYTF. CDR3 DNA: TGTGCCAGCAGCTCGAGGGTACAGGGACCGATCGGCTACACCTTC.

This clone was recorded a few times. The J gene is TRBJ1-1, the V gene TRBV20-1; unclear D gene. From germline, CDR1 is DFQATT and CDR2 SNEGSKA (reference sequence). The CDR3 is made up of 9 amino acids. Trimming removed 4 bases at V and 11 bases at J, with 8 bases between. The chain's CDR3 is CSANYWAFF. Here the CDR3 DNA reads TGCAGTGCTAACTACTGGGCTTTCTTT.

This rearrangement joins TRBV27 to TRBJ2-7; TRBD1 agrees at 7 bases. Germline CDR1 reads MNHEY; CDR2 reads SMNVEV (reference sequence). The CDR3 has 17 residues. Germline trimming cut 2 bases from V and 2 bases from J; bases unmatched to any gene: 12. CDR3 nucleotides: TGTGCCAGCAGTTTACCGCCCCGGACAGGACCTACCTACGAGCAGTACTTC. Protein sequence: CASSLPPRTGPTYEQYF.

V gene TRBV9 combines with J gene TRBJ2-3, with D maybe TRBD1 (6 bases). Per the germline V gene, CDR1 is SGDLS and CDR2 is YYNGEE. Between the trimmed V and J ends, which lost 0 bases and 2 bases, there was a span of 10 bases. The CDR3 covers 15 residues. CDR3 nucleotides: TGTGCCAGCAGCGTAGGGACAGTCGCCACAGATACGCAGTATTTT. Translating gives CASSVGTVATDTQYF.

The V call is TRBV7-8, the J call TRBJ2-2; D uncertain. Germline V gene data show CDR1 as SGHVS and CDR2 as FQNEAQ. This CDR3 region has 15 residues. Trimming took off 5 bases at V and 7 bases at J, with 17 bases between the two ends. Here the CDR3 reads CASSQTPSLYGELFF. The CDR3 bases are TGTGCCAGCAGCCAAACTCCCTCTTTGTACGGGGAGCTGTTTTTT.

The chain joins TRBV14 to TRBJ1-1; D call uncertain. The CDR3 sequence is 13 residues long. Germline loops: CDR1 SGHDN, CDR2 FVKESK. Trimming removed 4 bases at V and 5 bases at J, with 11 bases between. CDR3 region: CASSLLAGTEAFF. As DNA, the CDR3 is TGTGCCAGCAGCCTATTAGCTGGGACTGAAGCTTTCTTT.

The rearrangement links TRBV6-4 to TRBJ1-2, with 7 bases aligning to TRBD1. Looked up from germline, CDR1 is MRHNA and CDR2 is SNTAGT. CDR3 length equals 13 residues. V gave up 8 bases and J gave up 3 bases; unmatched junction bases: 6. The CDR3 protein is CASGGGTDYGYTF. The CDR3 DNA reads as TGTGCCAGCGGAGGCGGGACAGACTATGGCTACACCTTC.

This chain joins TRBV7-9 and TRBJ2-5; no definite D call. Trimming pared 3 bases from V and 3 bases from J, leaving 8 bases between. Per the germline V gene, CDR1 is SEHNR and CDR2 is FQNEAQ (reference sequence). This CDR3 region has 13 residues. The CDR3 protein is CASSLPSEETQYF. CDR3 sequence (DNA): TGTGCCAGCAGCTTGCCCAGTGAAGAGACCCAGTACTTC.

The chain couples TRBV5-6 to TRBJ2-5, with D possibly TRBD1 on 6 matching bases. The CDR3 consists of 14 residues. Trimming stripped 0 bases from V and 4 bases from J, with 10 bases between. From germline, CDR1 is SGHDT and CDR2 YYEEEE. CDR3: CASSLASGVETQYF. The CDR3 DNA is TGTGCCAGCAGCTTGGCGTCAGGGGTAGAGACCCAGTACTTC.

The chain combines TRBV7-9 with TRBJ1-5; the D gene is possibly TRBD1 (5 bases). Trimming shortened V by 4 bases and J by 4 bases, and 11 bases separated the two germline ends. Germline loops: CDR1 SEHNR, CDR2 FQNEAQ (reference sequence). The CDR3 totals 14 residues. CDR3 region: CASSSQGGNQPQHF. CDR3 coding DNA: TGTGCCAGCAGCTCCCAGGGAGGGAATCAGCCCCAGCATTTT.

V and J are TRBV30 and TRBJ2-7; D call uncertain. The CDR3 totals 11 residues. The V gene's germline CDR1 is GTSNPN and CDR2 SVGIG (reference sequence). V lost 2 bases to trimming and J lost 3 bases, with 5 bases between them. CDR3: CAWSPLYEQYF. In DNA, the CDR3 is TGTGCCTGGAGTCCCCTCTACGAGCAGTACTTC.

The rearrangement links TRBV19 to TRBJ2-5; 8 nucleotides line up with TRBD2. Germline loops: CDR1 LNHDA, CDR2 SQIVND (reference sequence). The CDR3 is 15 residues long. The junction had 13 bases not matched to a gene; V was cut back by 9 bases and J by 4 bases. Here the CDR3 DNA reads TGTGCCAGCCAAAAAGGCAGCGGGAGTATAGAGACCCAGTACTTC. Its protein product is CASQKGSGSIETQYF. The complete variable domain, with remaining parts taken from reference TRBV19 and TRBJ2-5, reads DGGITQSPKYLFRKEGQNVTLSCEQNLNHDAMYWYRQDPGQGLRLIYYSQIVNDFQKGDIAEGYSVSREKKESFPLTVTSAQKNPTAFYLCASQKGSGSIETQYFGPGTRLLVL.

This chain links TRBV9 with TRBJ2-3, with 9 bases matching TRBD2. The germline CDR1 and CDR2 sequences are SGDLS and YYNGEE. The CDR3 is 18 amino acids. After removal of 3 bases from V and 5 bases from J, the junction contained 16 bases not matched to a gene. CDR3 amino acids: CASSAFERRGGLKDTQYF. The DNA for the CDR3 is TGTGCCAGCAGCGCATTTGAGCGGCGGGGGGGCCTGAAAGATACGCAGTATTTT.

This chain joins TRBV18 and TRBJ1-5; D not certain. From germline, CDR1 is KGHSH and CDR2 LQKENI. The CDR3 loop spans 15 amino acids. V lost 0 bases, J lost 0 bases, and 6 bases lay in between. The CDR3 DNA sequence: TGTGCCAGCTCACCACCGGGCCGTAGCAATCAGCCCCAGCATTTT. Translation: CASSPPGRSNQPQHF.

V usage is TRBV7-8 and J usage is TRBJ2-5; 7 bases fit TRBD2. V lost 4 bases and J lost 5; bases outside the gene matches: 10. This CDR3 has 15 residues. Germline CDR1 and CDR2: SGHVS and FQNEAQ. CDR3 nucleotides: TGTGCCAGCAGCTGGGGGGACTACATACCGGAGACCCAGTACTTC. Its protein is CASSWGDYIPETQYF.